This T cell receptor (beta chain) was observed in a study of T cells in Graves' hyperthyroidism and ophthalmopathy. This CDR3 is 15 amino acids long. V lost 5 bases to trimming and J lost 5 bases, with 19 bases between them. The germline V gene has CDR1 SGHRS and CDR2 YFSETQ. The source material, RNA transcripts, was used to amplify TCR beta CDR3 regions. The HTBI primer set served for first-round RT-PCR of the TCR CDR3. A single record per CDR3 protein comes from TCRdb applying MiXCR to the multiplex PCR reads. This repertoire shows about 380,000 distinct CDR3 sequences, about 18% found once; its top ten account for about 38%.

The material sequenced was blood. The receptor comes from a man aged 18 to 35 with Graves' ophthalmopathy. The V gene is TRBV5-1, the J gene TRBJ1-2; TRBD1 is a possible D gene (6 bases). The DNA of the CDR3 is TGCGCCAGCAGGCCTGAAGGGGGTTTGGGATATGGCTACACCTTC. It encodes CASRPEGGLGYGYTF.